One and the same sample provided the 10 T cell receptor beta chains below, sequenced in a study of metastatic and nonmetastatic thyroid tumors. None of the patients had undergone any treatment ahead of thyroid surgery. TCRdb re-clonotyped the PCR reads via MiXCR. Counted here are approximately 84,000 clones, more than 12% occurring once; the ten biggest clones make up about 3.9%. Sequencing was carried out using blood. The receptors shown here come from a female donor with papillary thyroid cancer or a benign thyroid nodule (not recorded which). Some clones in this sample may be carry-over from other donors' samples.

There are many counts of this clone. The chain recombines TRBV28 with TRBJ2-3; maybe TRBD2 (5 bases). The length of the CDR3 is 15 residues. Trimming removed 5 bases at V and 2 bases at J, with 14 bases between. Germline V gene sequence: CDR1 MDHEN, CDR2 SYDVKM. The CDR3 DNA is TGTGCCAGCAGTCCCGGGATAGGTCCCACAGATACGCAGTATTTT. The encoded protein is CASSPGIGPTDTQYF.

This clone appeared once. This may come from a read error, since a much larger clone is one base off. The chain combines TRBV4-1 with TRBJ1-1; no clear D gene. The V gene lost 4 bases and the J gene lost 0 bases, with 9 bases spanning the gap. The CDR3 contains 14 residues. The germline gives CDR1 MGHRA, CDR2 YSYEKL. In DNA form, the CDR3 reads TGCGCCAGCAGCCTAGGCAGGATGAACACTGAAGCTTTCTTT. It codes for CASSLGRMNTEAFF.

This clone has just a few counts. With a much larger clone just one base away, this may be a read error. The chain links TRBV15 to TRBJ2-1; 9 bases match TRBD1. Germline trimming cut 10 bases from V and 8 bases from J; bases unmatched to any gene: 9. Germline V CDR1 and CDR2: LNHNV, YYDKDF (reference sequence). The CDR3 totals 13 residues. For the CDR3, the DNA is TGTGCCATCAGGGACAGGGAACTCTATGAGCAGTTCTTC. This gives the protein CAIRDRELYEQFF.

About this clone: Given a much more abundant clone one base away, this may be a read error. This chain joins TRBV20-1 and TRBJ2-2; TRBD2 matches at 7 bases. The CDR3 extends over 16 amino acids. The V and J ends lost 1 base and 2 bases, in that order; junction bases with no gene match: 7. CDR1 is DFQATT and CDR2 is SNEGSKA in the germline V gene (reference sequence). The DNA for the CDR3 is TGCAGTGCTAGAGTTCCGACTAGCAGAAACACCGGGGAGCTGTTTTTT. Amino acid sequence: CSARVPTSRNTGELFF.

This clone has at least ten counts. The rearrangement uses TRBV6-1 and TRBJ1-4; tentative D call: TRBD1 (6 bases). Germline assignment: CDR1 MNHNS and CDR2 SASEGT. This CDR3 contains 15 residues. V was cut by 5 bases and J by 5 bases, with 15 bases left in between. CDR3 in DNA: TGTGCCAGCAGTAAAAGACAGGCCGCGAATGAAAAACTGTTTTTT. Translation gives CASSKRQAANEKLFF.

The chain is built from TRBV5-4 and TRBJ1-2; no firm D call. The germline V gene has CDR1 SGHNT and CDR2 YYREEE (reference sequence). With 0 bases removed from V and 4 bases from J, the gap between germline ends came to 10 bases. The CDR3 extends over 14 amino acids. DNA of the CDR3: TGTGCCAGCAGCTTGGATCCCCCTTTCTATGGCTACACCTTC. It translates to CASSLDPPFYGYTF.

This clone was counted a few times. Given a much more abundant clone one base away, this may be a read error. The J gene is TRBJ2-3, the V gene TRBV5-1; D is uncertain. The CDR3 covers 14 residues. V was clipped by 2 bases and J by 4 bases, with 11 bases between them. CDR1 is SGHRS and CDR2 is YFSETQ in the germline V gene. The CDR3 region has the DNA TGCGCCAGCAGCTTACAAGATCACGCAGATACGCAGTATTTT. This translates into CASSLQDHADTQYF.

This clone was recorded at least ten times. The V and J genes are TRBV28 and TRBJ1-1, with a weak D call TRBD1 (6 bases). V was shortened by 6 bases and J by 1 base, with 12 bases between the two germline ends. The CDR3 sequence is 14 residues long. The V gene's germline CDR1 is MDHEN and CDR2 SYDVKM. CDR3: CASRTGGQNTEAFF. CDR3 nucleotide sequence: TGTGCCAGCAGGACTGGGGGACAGAACACTGAAGCTTTCTTT.

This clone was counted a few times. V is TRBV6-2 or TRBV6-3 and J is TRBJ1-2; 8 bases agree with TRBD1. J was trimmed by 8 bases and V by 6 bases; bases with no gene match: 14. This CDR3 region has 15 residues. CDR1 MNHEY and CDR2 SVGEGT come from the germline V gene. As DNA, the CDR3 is TGTGCCAGCAGCTTAGATCCAGGGGGCCTGCAAGGCTACACCTTC. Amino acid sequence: CASSLDPGGLQGYTF.

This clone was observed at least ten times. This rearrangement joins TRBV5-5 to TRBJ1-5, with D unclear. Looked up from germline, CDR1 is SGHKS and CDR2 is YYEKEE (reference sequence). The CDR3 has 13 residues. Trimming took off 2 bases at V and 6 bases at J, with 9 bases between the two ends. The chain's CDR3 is CASSFRGGQPQHF. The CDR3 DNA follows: TGTGCCAGCAGCTTTCGAGGAGGTCAGCCCCAGCATTTT.